A single sample is the source of the 7 T cell receptor beta chains below, sequenced in a study of T cell responses to AZD1222 COVID-19 vaccine. Assay: immunoSEQ multiplex PCR; the TCRdb copy retains only in-frame clones and omits some. The sample lists 95,000 or so clones; approximately 91% were seen once. The sequencing here drew on peripheral blood, taken on day 0 of AZD1222 vaccination. These receptor sequences come from an adult in good health.

The chain carries TRBV18 and TRBJ2-2; D unclear. This CDR3 has 15 amino acids. The V end was cut by 1 base, the J end by 0 bases, with 6 bases between. Germline CDR1 reads KGHSH; CDR2 reads LQKENI. CDR3 protein: CASSPRTANTGELFF. DNA for the CDR3: TGTGCCAGCTCACCACGGACGGCGAACACCGGGGAGCTGTTTTTT.

The rearrangement links TRBV6-2 or TRBV6-3 to TRBJ1-1; D may be TRBD1 (6 bases). V dropped 6 bases and J dropped 0 bases, with 8 bases sitting between them. The germline V gene has CDR1 MNHEY and CDR2 SVGEGT. There are 13 residues in the CDR3. In DNA form, the CDR3 reads TGTGCCAGCAGCCGGACAGTGAACACTGAAGCTTTCTTT. Protein sequence: CASSRTVNTEAFF.

V is TRBV3-1 (or the pseudogene TRBV3-2) and J is TRBJ1-5, with D hard to call. Germline-derived CDR1 and CDR2 are LGHDT and YNNKEL (reference sequence). Trimming pared 2 bases from V and 7 bases from J, leaving 12 bases between. The CDR3 length is 14 residues. The CDR3 protein is CASSQSSAAQPQHF. In DNA, the CDR3 is TGTGCCAGCAGCCAATCATCCGCGGCCCAGCCCCAGCATTTT.

V and J are TRBV7-9 and TRBJ2-7; no definite D call. CDR1 and CDR2 (germline): SEHNR, FQNEAQ (reference sequence). This CDR3 comprises 13 residues. The V end was cut by 2 bases, the J end by 1 base, with 6 bases between. CDR3 protein: CASSLSSSYEQYF. In DNA, the CDR3 is TGTGCCAGCAGCTTAAGCAGTTCCTACGAGCAGTACTTC.

V gene TRBV6-6 combines with J gene TRBJ1-6, with D perhaps TRBD1 (5 bases). The V and J ends lost 7 bases and 7 bases respectively, with 14 bases between them. CDR1 and CDR2 (germline): MNHNY, SVGAGI (reference sequence). The CDR3 runs 14 residues. The CDR3 loop reads CASTLGGWNSPLHF. The CDR3 region has the DNA TGTGCCAGCACCCTTGGGGGGTGGAATTCACCCCTCCACTTT.

This rearrangement joins TRBV28 to TRBJ1-1; D is unresolved. Trimming stripped 4 bases from V and 0 bases from J, with 9 bases between. Germline V gene data show CDR1 as MDHEN and CDR2 as SYDVKM. This CDR3 spans 14 amino acids. In nucleotides, the CDR3 is TGTGCCAGCAGTTCCCGACTGGTGAACACTGAAGCTTTCTTT. Residues: CASSSRLVNTEAFF.

Concerning this clone itself: Other DNA variants within this sample encode the same CDR3. The rearrangement joins TRBV30 to TRBJ1-6, with D perhaps TRBD1 (5 bases). The CDR3 loop spans 13 amino acids. V gave up 0 bases and J gave up 7 bases, with 7 bases separating them. Germline CDR1 reads GTSNPN; CDR2 reads SVGIG (reference sequence). The CDR3, as DNA: TGTGCCTGGAGTGTCCAGGGAAATTCACCCCTCCACTTT. Residues: CAWSVQGNSPLHF.